This TCR beta chain was obtained from a study of shared clonotypes between healthy human individuals (dated by TCRdb to 2020 to 2021). About the full investigation: A couple of women and a few men aged 18 to 49 years were included in the cohort. For each donor, CD4 naive and CD4 memory were each given three plates, CD8 naive was given two plates, and CD8 memory was given one plate. The study deeply sequenced blood TCR repertoires of 5 or 6 healthy adults to estimate repertoire size and the extent of clonotype sharing between individuals. Different laboratories and diverse techniques were used to prepare libraries and sequence TCR repertoires, to increase sequencing depth and limit assay-specific biases. Leukapheresis yielded between about 0.85 and 9 billion PBMCs per donor. Beyond this particular receptor, the publication reports: Incomplete sequencing was indicated by rarefaction of sorted-subset datasets, despite the large sequencing depth. The genetic and exposure-history diversity represented was limited by the small number of donors. Estimated clonotype richness was generally larger for naive than for memory subsets. Higher generation probabilities were observed for clonotypes shared by all four sorted-subset donors than for non-shared clonotypes. Sampling was restricted to blood, and TCR repertoires in tissues likely differ from the TCR repertoires found in blood. Pairwise subsampling indicated that sequencing depth was expected to affect the degree of clonotype sharing among donors. When several donors were compared, the shared fraction of clonotypes was about 5% for naive CD4, around 3.5% for naive CD8, 2% to 2.5% for memory CD4, and less than 0.5% for memory CD8.

CDR1 and CDR2, per the germline V gene, are MNHEY and SVGAGI. V loses 8 bases, J loses 1 base, and the germline ends lie 12 bases apart. There are 15 amino acids in the CDR3, from cysteine to phenylalanine inclusive. The CDR3 DNA has 45 bases and is translated from base 1. Donors were healthy HIV-negative adults with no recently reported acute infections or vaccinations. Every donor was a Caucasian adult living in Nashville, Tennessee, USA. Magnetic negative selection was used to enrich CD4+ T cells, after which naive cells were positively selected on CD45RA and the negative fraction became the memory subset. Blood was obtained by leukapheresis, after which PBMCs were separated by Ficoll-Histopaque density gradient centrifugation and cryopreserved in liquid nitrogen vapor phase. Analytical flow cytometry was used to check the purity and quantity of every magnetically sorted T cell population. From each sorted fraction, genomic DNA was isolated and quantified by UV absorbance on a Nanodrop 2000c.

Regarding this clone: What antigen it recognizes has not been identified. Base qualities were left out, and no much larger clone turns up one base away.

TCR CDR3 regions were amplified from genomic DNA by multiplex PCR using the deep immunoSEQ assay. Extracted genomic DNA from each cell subset was distributed evenly across all wells of several immunoSEQ 96-well plates, and each plate was treated as a replicate. Each replicate PCR for sorted subsets received roughly 0.2 ug genomic DNA, equal to roughly 33,000 T cell genomes. Purified libraries were measured with a Qubit 3.0 fluorometer, size-checked on a Bioanalyzer 2100, and measured again with the KAPA Library Quantification kit. Every immunoSEQ 96-well plate was sequenced on a separate single-read 150-cycle Illumina NextSeq 550 flow cell. On the authors' methods: Because only junctional sequences without quality scores were contained in the immunoSEQ output, filtering matching that applied to full-length reads could not be performed. To assign V/J genes and CDR3, sequences were annotated against IMGT germline references using PyIR, a Python wrapper for IgBLAST v1.9. Reads were removed for weak V/J assignments (E-value above 1e-6), missing CDR3, stop codons, out-of-frame junctions, or ambiguous translated residues. V3J clonotypes were defined by identical inferred V gene, J gene, and CDR3 amino acid sequence. The percentage overlap between two repertoires was calculated by dividing the number of shared unique clonotypes by the size of the smaller repertoire. Three approaches were used to assess repertoire richness: RTK rarefaction, the Chao1 estimator, and Recon v2.1 estimates of unobserved clonotypes. OLGA was used to compute generation probabilities for all TCRbeta clonotypes that the gDNA method yielded from a handful of donors. TCRdb holds this immuneACCESS table with in-frame rearrangements only. Some clones are missing; in checked studies, unresolved V genes explain under half, and the rest has no known cause. Clone size and the V and J calls come from that table; the DNA yielded D and trimming. In all, the sample holds 1.6 million or so clones, and roughly 97% of those were seen once. Of the sample, approximately 1.1% is held by the ten largest clones.

The receptor was isolated from a man aged 25 to 40 in good health. The chain links TRBV6-5 with TRBJ2-6; the D gene may be TRBD1 or TRBD2, since each aligns over 5 bases. The sequenced sample was naive CD4+ T cells sorted from blood. What the cell subset or site label conveys for this sample: CD45RA+ positively selected. The sequenced DNA is TGTGCCAGCGCCATGAGGGGATCTGGGGCCAACGTCCTGACTTTC. Its product reads: CASAMRGSGANVLTF.